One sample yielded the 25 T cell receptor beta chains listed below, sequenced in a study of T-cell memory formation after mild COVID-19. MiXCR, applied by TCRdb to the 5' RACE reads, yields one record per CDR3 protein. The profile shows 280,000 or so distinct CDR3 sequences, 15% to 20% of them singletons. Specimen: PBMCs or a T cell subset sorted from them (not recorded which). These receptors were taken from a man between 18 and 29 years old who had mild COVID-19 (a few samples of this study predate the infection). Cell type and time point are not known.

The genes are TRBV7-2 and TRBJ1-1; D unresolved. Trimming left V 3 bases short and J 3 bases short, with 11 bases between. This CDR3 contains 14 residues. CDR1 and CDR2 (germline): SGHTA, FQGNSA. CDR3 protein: CASSLQAGDTEAFF. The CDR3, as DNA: TGTGCCAGCAGCTTGCAGGCAGGAGACACTGAAGCTTTCTTT.

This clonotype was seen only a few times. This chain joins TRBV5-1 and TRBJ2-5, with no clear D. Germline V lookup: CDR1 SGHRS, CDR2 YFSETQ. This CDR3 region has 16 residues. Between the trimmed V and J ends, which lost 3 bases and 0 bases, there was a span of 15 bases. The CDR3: CASSSPGSLYQETQYF. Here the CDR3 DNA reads TGCGCCAGCAGCTCGCCGGGCAGCTTGTACCAAGAGACCCAGTACTTC.

CDR3 bases: TGTGCCAGCAGCGCCACACTAGTCACCGGGGAGCTGTTTTTT. Translated: CASSATLVTGELFF. This chain connects TRBV9 to TRBJ2-2; possibly TRBD2 for D (5 bases). V shed 3 bases and J shed 4 bases, with 10 bases lying between them. CDR3 size: 14 residues. Germline V gene data show CDR1 as SGDLS and CDR2 as YYNGEE.

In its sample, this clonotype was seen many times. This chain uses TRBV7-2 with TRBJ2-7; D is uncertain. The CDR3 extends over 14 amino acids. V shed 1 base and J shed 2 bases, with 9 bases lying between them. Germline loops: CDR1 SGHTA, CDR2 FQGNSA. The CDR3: CASSLGVVPYEQYV. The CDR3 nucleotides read TGTGCCAGCAGCTTAGGGGTCGTTCCCTACGAGCAGTACGTC.

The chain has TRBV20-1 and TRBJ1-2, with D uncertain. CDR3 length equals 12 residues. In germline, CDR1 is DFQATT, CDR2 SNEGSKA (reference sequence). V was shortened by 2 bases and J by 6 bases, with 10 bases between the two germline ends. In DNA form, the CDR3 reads TGCAGTGCTAGATCTCCTCCCGATGGCTACACCTTC. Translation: CSARSPPDGYTF.

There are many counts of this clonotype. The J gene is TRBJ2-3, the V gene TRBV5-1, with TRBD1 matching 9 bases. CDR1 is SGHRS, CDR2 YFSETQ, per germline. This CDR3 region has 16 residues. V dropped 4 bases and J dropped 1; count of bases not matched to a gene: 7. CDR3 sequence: CASSQGTGWGTDTQYF. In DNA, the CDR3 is TGCGCCAGCAGCCAAGGGACAGGGTGGGGCACAGATACGCAGTATTTT.

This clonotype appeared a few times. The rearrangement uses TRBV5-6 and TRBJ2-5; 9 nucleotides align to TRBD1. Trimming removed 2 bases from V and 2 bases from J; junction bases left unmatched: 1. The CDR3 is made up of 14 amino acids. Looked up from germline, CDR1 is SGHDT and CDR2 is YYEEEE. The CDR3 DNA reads TGTGCCAGCAGCTTCGGGACAGGGCAAGAGACCCAGTACTTC. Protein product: CASSFGTGQETQYF.

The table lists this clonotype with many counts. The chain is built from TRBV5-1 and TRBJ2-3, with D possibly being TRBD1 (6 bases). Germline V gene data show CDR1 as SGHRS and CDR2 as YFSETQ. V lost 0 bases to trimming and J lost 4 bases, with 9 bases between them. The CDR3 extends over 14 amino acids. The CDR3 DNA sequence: TGCGCCAGCAGCTTGGGACAGGCGGCAGATACGCAGTATTTT. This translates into CASSLGQAADTQYF.

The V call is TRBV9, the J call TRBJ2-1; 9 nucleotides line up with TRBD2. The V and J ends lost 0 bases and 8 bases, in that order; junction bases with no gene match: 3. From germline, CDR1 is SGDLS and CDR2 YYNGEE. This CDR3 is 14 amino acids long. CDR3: CASSVAGTSYEQFF. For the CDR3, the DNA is TGTGCCAGCAGCGTAGCCGGGACTAGCTATGAGCAGTTCTTC. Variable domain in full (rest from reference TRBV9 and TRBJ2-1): DSGVTQTPKHLITATGQRVTLRCSPRSGDLSVYWYQQSLDQGLQFLIQYYNGEERAKGNILERFSAQQFPDLHSELNLSSLELGDSALYFCASSVAGTSYEQFFGPGTRLTVL.

CDR3 sequence (DNA): TGTGCCAGCAGCTCCCAGGGCGCCTATAATTCACCCCTCCACTTT. Amino acids: CASSSQGAYNSPLHF. The chain combines TRBV7-9 with TRBJ1-6; a possible D gene is TRBD1 (5 bases). Germline loops: CDR1 SEHNR, CDR2 FQNEAQ (reference sequence). The CDR3 extends over 15 amino acids. V lost 4 bases to trimming and J lost 2 bases, with 9 bases between them.

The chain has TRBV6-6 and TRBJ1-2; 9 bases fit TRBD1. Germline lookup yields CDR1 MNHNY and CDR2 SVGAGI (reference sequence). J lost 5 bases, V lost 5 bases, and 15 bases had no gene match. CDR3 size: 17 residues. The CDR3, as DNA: TGTGCCAGCAGTCGATACCGGGACAGGGTTTTTTGGTATGGCTACACCTTC. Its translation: CASSRYRDRVFWYGYTF.

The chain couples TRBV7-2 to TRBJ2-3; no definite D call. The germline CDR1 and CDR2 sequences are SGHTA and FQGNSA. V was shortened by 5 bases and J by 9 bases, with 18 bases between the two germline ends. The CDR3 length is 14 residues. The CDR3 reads CASSPSTGPGTQYF. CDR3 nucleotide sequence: TGTGCCAGCAGCCCGTCGACCGGACCAGGCACGCAGTATTTT.

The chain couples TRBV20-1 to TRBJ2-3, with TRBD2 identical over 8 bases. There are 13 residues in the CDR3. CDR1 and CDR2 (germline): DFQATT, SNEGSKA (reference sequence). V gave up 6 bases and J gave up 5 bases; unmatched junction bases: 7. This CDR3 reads CSAPGGPGDTQYF. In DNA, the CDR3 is TGCAGTGCCCCGGGGGGGCCGGGAGATACGCAGTATTTT.

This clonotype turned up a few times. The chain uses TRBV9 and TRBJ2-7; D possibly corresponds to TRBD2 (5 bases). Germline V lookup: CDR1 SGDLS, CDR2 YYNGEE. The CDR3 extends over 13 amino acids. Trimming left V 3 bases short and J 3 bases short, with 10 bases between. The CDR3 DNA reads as TGTGCCAGCAGCGGCGCACGGGGCTACGAGCAGTACTTC. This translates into CASSGARGYEQYF.

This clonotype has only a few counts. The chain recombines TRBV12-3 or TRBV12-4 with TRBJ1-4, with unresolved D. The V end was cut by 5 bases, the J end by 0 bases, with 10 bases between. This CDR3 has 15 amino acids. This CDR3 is CASSRALATNEKLFF. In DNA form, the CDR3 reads TGTGCCAGCAGTAGAGCGTTAGCAACTAATGAAAAACTGTTTTTT.

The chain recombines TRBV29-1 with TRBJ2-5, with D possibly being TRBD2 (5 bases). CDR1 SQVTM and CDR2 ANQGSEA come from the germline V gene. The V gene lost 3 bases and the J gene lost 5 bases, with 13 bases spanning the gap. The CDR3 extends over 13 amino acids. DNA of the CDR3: TGCAGCGTTGAGAGAGGGTACGGGGAGACCCAGTACTTC. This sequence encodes CSVERGYGETQYF.

The CDR3: CASRLAYRQETQYF. CDR3 DNA: TGTGCCAGCAGGTTGGCCTACCGGCAAGAGACCCAGTACTTC. The chain is built from TRBV2 and TRBJ2-5; D is undetermined. This CDR3 has 14 amino acids. The V and J ends lost 6 bases and 2 bases respectively, with 13 bases between them. The V gene's germline CDR1 is SNHLY and CDR2 FYNNEI. Full variable domain (rest looked up from reference TRBV2 and TRBJ2-5): EPEVTQTPSHQVTQMGQEVILRCVPISNHLYFYWYRQILGQKVEFLVSFYNNEISEKSEIFDDQFSVERPDGSNFTLKIRSTKLEDSAMYFCASRLAYRQETQYFGPGTRLLVL.

The CDR3 region is CASSELDNSYEQYF. The CDR3 region has the DNA TGTGCCAGCAGTGAACTGGACAACTCGTACGAGCAGTACTTC. V and J are TRBV6-1 and TRBJ2-7, with a possible D match to TRBD1 (5 bases). The CDR3 spans 14 residues. Germline V lookup: CDR1 MNHNS, CDR2 SASEGT. V lost 2 bases, J lost 4 bases, and 12 bases lay in between.

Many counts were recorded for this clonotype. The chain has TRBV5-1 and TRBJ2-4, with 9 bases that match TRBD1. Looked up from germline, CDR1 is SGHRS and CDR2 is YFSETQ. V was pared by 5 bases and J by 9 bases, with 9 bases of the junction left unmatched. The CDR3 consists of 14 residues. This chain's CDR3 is CASSPTGGFIIQYF. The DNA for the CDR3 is TGCGCCAGCAGTCCAACAGGGGGCTTCATCATTCAGTACTTC.

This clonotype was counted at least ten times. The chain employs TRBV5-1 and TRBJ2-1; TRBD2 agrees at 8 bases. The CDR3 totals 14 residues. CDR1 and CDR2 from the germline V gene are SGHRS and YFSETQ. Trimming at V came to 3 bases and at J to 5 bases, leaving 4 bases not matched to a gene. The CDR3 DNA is TGCGCCAGCAGCTCGACTAGCGTAGACAATGAGCAGTTCTTC. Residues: CASSSTSVDNEQFF.

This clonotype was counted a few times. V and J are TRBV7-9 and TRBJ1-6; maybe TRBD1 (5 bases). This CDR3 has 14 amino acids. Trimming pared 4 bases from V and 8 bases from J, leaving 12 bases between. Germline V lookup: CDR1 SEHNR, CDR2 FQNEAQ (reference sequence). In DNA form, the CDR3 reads TGTGCCAGCAGCTCTGAGGGACCATATTCACCCCTCCACTTT. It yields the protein CASSSEGPYSPLHF.

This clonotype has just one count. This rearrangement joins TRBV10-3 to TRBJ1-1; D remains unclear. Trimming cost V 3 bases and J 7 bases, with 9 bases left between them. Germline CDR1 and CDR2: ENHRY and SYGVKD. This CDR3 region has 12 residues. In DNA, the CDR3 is TGTGCCATCAGTGACGAACTGAATGAAGCTTTCTTT. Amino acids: CAISDELNEAFF.

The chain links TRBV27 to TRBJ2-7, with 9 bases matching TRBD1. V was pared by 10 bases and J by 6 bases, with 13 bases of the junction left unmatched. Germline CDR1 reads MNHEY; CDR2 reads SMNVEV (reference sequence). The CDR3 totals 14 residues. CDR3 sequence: CATRFETGGCEQYF. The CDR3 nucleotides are TGTGCCACCAGATTCGAGACAGGGGGTTGCGAGCAGTACTTC.

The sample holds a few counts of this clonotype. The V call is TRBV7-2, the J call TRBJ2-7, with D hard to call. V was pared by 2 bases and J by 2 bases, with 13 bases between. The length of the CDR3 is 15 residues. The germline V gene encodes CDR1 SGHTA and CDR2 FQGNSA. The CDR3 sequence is CASSLRSETTYEQYF. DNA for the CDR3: TGTGCCAGCAGCTTACGCTCCGAAACCACCTACGAGCAGTACTTC.

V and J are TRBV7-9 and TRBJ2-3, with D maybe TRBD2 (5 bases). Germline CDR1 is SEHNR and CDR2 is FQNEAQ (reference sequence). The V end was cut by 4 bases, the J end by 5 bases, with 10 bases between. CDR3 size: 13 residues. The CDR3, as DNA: TGTGCCAGCAGCTGGGGAGCCCAAGATACGCAGTATTTT. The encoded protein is CASSWGAQDTQYF.